Listed here is a single TCR beta chain. Its specific antigen is unknown. The record originates from a study of T cells in severe cutaneous drug reactions (dated by TCRdb to about 2019). Looking at the study overall: Recruitment took place between the early 2010s and the late 2010s, drawing patients from Taiwan, Thailand and a European registry network. Bulk TCR sequencing was combined with single-cell sequencing, quantitative PCR validation, functional assays and transgenic mouse experiments. Assignment of the culprit drug relied on both the Naranjo algorithm and the ALDEN drug causality algorithm. Biological samples, such as blister fluids/cells and PBMC, were collected from patients during the acute or recovery stage. Libraries used iRepertoire multiplex PCR; authors cited a comparison showing similar capture of abundant clonotypes across iRepertoire and 5' RACE methods with or without UMI. Enrollment was limited to patients whose SJS/TEN or DRESS diagnosis was probable or definite according to RegiSCAR criteria.

The germline V gene encodes CDR1 GTSNPN and CDR2 SVGIG (reference sequence). Inclusive of the bounding cysteine and phenylalanine, the CDR3 is 12 residues long. No DNA has been recorded. What the research found in general, with its limitations: The authors noted that whether the public TCR generalizes to SJS/TEN caused by other drugs still needs further study. CBZ-SJS/TEN patients showed strongly increased TRBV12-4 usage, with an average of about 32% in blister cells and around 5% in PBMC. All seven CBZ-SJS/TEN blister samples contained a public TCRbeta CDR3 (mean about 13%), which was undetectable or scarce in tolerant-control and healthy-donor PBMC.

The donors whose samples were sequenced had carbamazepine-induced Stevens-Johnson syndrome or toxic epidermal necrolysis (CBZ-SJS/TEN). To look for drug-specific clonotypes, next-generation sequencing was used to profile the T cell receptor repertoires of patients with drug-induced severe cutaneous adverse reactions. RNA was isolated from either blister cells of skin lesions or peripheral blood mononuclear cells. Library preparation used the iRepertoire multiplex PCR system with TCR subtype-specific primers for both bulk and single-cell sequencing. Bulk TCR beta libraries were generated by multiplex PCR with primers targeting V, D and J gene regions. Approximately 95-550 ng of RNA per sample was used as input for bulk TCR library preparation. An Illumina MiSeq was used to sequence the bulk TCR beta amplicons. As for how the authors treated the data: Quality control steps removed sample misassignments and low-quality sequencing reads. The CDR3 was defined as the amino acids lying between the Y[YFLI]C motif of the V gene and the [FW]GXGT motif of the J segment. The IMGT database served as the reference for assigning TRBV and TRBJ genes and CDR3 clonotypes. TRBV expression in each sample was normalized to the mean expression of the same gene in PBMC from some 44 healthy donors. Each CDR3 protein sequence appears as one entry after TCRdb reprocessed the reads, and no DNA is included. Clone size and V and J calls follow TCRdb, not the original study. The table held for this sample gives fewer than 3,500 distinct CDR3 sequences. Less than 65% of the sample comes from the top ten.

The material sequenced was cells from a skin blister. The intended sense of this specimen's cell subset or site label: unsorted cells from skin lesion blisters. This chain joins TRBV30 to TRBJ1-1; absent DNA, TCRdb's TRBD1 call cannot be checked. The clonotype originates from a human donor with toxic epidermal necrolysis, a severe cutaneous drug reaction. Here the CDR3 is given as CAWTTGGLVAFF.